This TCR beta chain derives from a study of a mutant IDH1 vaccine in newly diagnosed glioma. About the study: The start of vaccination came 4-6 weeks after radiotherapy alone, or with temozolomide cycles. Patients arrived already treated with radiotherapy, temozolomide, or both, most having had both. A roughly 60% male, approximately 38% female split and a mean age of 40.4 years characterized treated patients.

This clone was found once. Its antigen is unidentified. Time point here: week 35, safety follow-up. The content of each vaccine dose was 300 ug of mutant IDH1 20-mer peptide, and topical imiquimod accompanied it. Diagnosis in the donors showed new WHO grade 3 or 4 astrocytomas that were IDH1-mutant and ATRX-lost. Sequencing used immunoSEQ multiplex PCR; TCRdb keeps in-frame clones, though not all of them. The table lists 30,000 or so clones, over 70% of them singletons. The sample here was PBMCs, taken from a glioma patient whose treatment included an IDH1 peptide vaccine. The sequence was obtained from a woman between 25 and 40 years old with glioma. Some clones in this sample may be carry-over from other donors' samples.

Written as DNA, the CDR3 is TGTGCCAGCAGCTCGTACCGCGGGTTAACCAACACTGAAGCTTTCTTT. It encodes CASSSYRGLTNTEAFF. The J gene is TRBJ1-1, the V gene TRBV7-2; D is unclear. The V gene lost 4 bases and the J gene lost 2 bases, with 17 bases spanning the gap. This CDR3 has 16 residues. Germline CDR1 reads SGHTA; CDR2 reads FQGNSA.